This T cell receptor beta chain emerged from a study of blood T cell repertoires in COVID-19. Overall study: Whether acute or convalescent, the COVID-19 samples came from the United States, Italy and Spain. The cDNA or gDNA used as material had been derived from T cells, B-cell-depleted T cells, or PBMCs.

J lost 5 bases, V lost 1 base, and 3 bases had no gene match. This CDR3 spans 14 amino acids. Looked up from germline, CDR1 is SNHLY and CDR2 is FYNNEI. The Seattle patients joined while their infection was active and were tracked longitudinally afterward. The table came from immunoSEQ multiplex PCR; TCRdb's copy has only in-frame clones and leaves some out. The sample contains roughly 210,000 clones, around four fifths of which appear only once. Sequenced: peripheral blood. The chain links TRBV2 to TRBJ2-7, with 9 bases that match TRBD2. The sequence came from an elderly woman with COVID-19, enrolled during active disease. CDR3 DNA sequence: TGTGCCAGCAGTGAAGGCGGGGGGGCGGACGAGCAGTACGTC. It specifies CASSEGGGADEQYV.